This T cell receptor (beta chain) was captured by sequencing in a study of response to subunit inactivated influenza vaccine. Study results and limitations: That few new T cells are recruited by each seasonal influenza vaccination was the authors' suggestion.

TCRdb redid the calling of the RT-PCR reads with MiXCR, one entry per CDR3 protein. The table records 530,000 or so distinct CDR3 sequences, approximately 15% of them present only once. This clonotype appeared a few times. The target antigen is unknown. The CDR3 contains 16 residues. Trimming at V came to 4 bases and at J to 2 bases, leaving 8 bases not matched to a gene. Germline lookup yields CDR1 LGHNA and CDR2 YSLEER. The receptor was isolated from a man aged 45-65 years who received an inactivated influenza vaccine. The V gene is TRBV4-3, the J gene TRBJ2-3, with 8 bases aligning to TRBD1. This material consisted of PBMCs from blood, taken about 13 days after vaccination. CDR3: CASSLSRTGTTDTQYF. CDR3 nucleotides: TGCGCCAGCAGCCTAAGCAGGACAGGGACCACAGATACGCAGTATTTT.